Listed below are T cell receptor beta chains from one sample, sequenced in a study of shared clonotypes between healthy human individuals. Some clones are missing from TCRdb's copy, which holds only in-frame ones; the method was immunoSEQ multiplex PCR. This table holds a few million clones, roughly nine tenths found once. The sample was naive CD4+ T cells sorted from blood. These receptors all come from a man aged 18 to 30 in good health. CDR3s include the opening cysteine and the closing phenylalanine or tryptophan. D genes are given only for firm matches. Expanded clones are given a class, and other clones once, few, many or no size at all.

V: TRBV19
J: TRBJ1-1
D: TRBD1
size: -
CDR3: CASSILTGGNTEAFF

V: TRBV30
J: TRBJ2-7
D: -
size: -
CDR3: CAWSGKDEQYF

V: TRBV18
J: TRBJ2-5
D: TRBD1
size: -
CDR3: CASSTEDRGETQYF

V: TRBV19
J: TRBJ2-1
D: -
size: -
CDR3: CASSEQGYNEQFF

V: TRBV5-1
J: TRBJ2-3
D: TRBD1
size: -
CDR3: CASSPPDRRTDTQYF

V: TRBV7-2
J: TRBJ1-1
D: -
size: -
CDR3: CASSIQGYMNTEAFF

V: TRBV7-4
J: TRBJ2-7
D: -
size: -
CDR3: CASSFSGARNFYEQYF

V: TRBV28
J: TRBJ2-7
D: TRBD1
size: -
CDR3: CASSQSGQVIDEQYF

V: TRBV5-1
J: TRBJ2-1
D: TRBD1
size: -
CDR3: CASRLSDRGITYNEQFF

V: TRBV5-1
J: TRBJ2-1
D: -
size: -
CDR3: CASSQGGVTSHEQFF

V: TRBV5-1
J: TRBJ2-7
D: TRBD2
size: -
CDR3: CASRTSGSYEQYF

V: TRBV5-1
J: TRBJ1-5
D: -
size: -
CDR3: CASSFGGLGNQPQHF

V: TRBV6-1
J: TRBJ1-2
D: -
size: -
CDR3: CASSEGGGWSGYTF

V: TRBV6-1
J: TRBJ2-2
D: TRBD2
size: -
CDR3: CASSETSGRASTGELFF

V: TRBV7-2
J: TRBJ2-2
D: -
size: -
CDR3: CASSLPIPRTGELFF

V: TRBV27
J: TRBJ1-1
D: -
size: -
CDR3: CASSSRERGAMIMNTEAFF

V: TRBV27
J: TRBJ1-2
D: -
size: -
CDR3: CASRSLEDYGYTF

V: TRBV6-1
J: TRBJ1-4
D: -
size: -
CDR3: CASRASWTDHEKLFF

V: TRBV19
J: TRBJ2-2
D: TRBD2
size: -
CDR3: CASSLGLAGGMNTGELFF

V: TRBV28
J: TRBJ2-1
D: TRBD2
size: -
CDR3: CASSLSLAGLGYNEQFF

V: TRBV7-2
J: TRBJ2-7
D: -
size: -
CDR3: CASSLVAALSYEQYF

V: TRBV28
J: TRBJ1-1
D: -
size: -
CDR3: CASSLAGGGTEAFF

V: TRBV9
J: TRBJ1-1
D: -
size: -
CDR3: CASSVVDSSTTEAFF

V: TRBV11-2
J: TRBJ2-7
D: TRBD1
size: -
CDR3: CASSVRDRGYYEQYF

V: TRBV10-3
J: TRBJ2-7
D: -
size: -
CDR3: CAISESAPGNYEQYF

V: TRBV6-5
J: TRBJ2-3
D: -
size: -
CDR3: CASRVIETSDTQYF

V: TRBV18
J: TRBJ2-3
D: -
size: -
CDR3: CASSKPTDTQYF

V: TRBV30
J: TRBJ1-1
D: -
size: few
CDR3: CAWSVGANTEAFF

V: TRBV5-6
J: TRBJ2-1
D: -
size: once
CDR3: CASMSGSYNEQFF

V: TRBV29-1
J: TRBJ2-3
D: TRBD1
size: -
CDR3: CSVDRDRGSTDTQYF

V: TRBV5-1
J: TRBJ2-7
D: -
size: -
CDR3: CASSLQDSRQYF

V: TRBV30
J: TRBJ1-4
D: -
size: -
CDR3: CAWSGLQAINEKLFF

V: TRBV5-4
J: TRBJ2-2
D: -
size: -
CDR3: CASSTGTLAGELFF

V: TRBV19
J: TRBJ2-5
D: -
size: -
CDR3: CASSQGMRGETQYF

V: TRBV5-1
J: TRBJ2-7
D: -
size: -
CDR3: CASSLDSIPYEQHF

V: TRBV4-1
J: TRBJ1-2
D: -
size: -
CDR3: CASSPPEYYGYTF

V: TRBV28
J: TRBJ1-5
D: TRBD1
size: -
CDR3: CASSRDRENQPQHF

V: TRBV18
J: TRBJ1-2
D: -
size: -
CDR3: CASSPLFSYGYTF

V: TRBV28
J: TRBJ1-3
D: -
size: -
CDR3: CASTTPSLRSGNTIYF

V: TRBV28
J: TRBJ1-2
D: -
size: -
CDR3: CASSLPAVVYGYTF

V: TRBV4-2
J: TRBJ2-5
D: TRBD2
size: -
CDR3: CASSQGLAGGGETQYF